This TCR beta chain was recorded in a study of T cell changes during pregnancy in multiple sclerosis. Assay used: immunoSEQ multiplex PCR; TCRdb lists only in-frame clones, some missing. The repertoire has approximately 20,000 clones, more than 85% of them found once; the top ten carry 6.5% to 8.5%. Specimen: CD8+ T cells from peripheral blood mononuclear cells, collected after pregnancy. This TCR derives from a female donor with multiple sclerosis, enrolled in a pregnancy study.

The CDR3 loop is CASSLWGGEQFF. The CDR3 nucleotides read TGCGCCAGCAGCTTATGGGGCGGCGAGCAGTTCTTC. The chain is built from TRBV5-1 and TRBJ2-1, with a possible D match to TRBD1 (5 bases). V was pared by 2 bases and J by 10 bases, with 10 bases between. Germline V lookup: CDR1 SGHRS, CDR2 YFSETQ. The length of the CDR3 is 12 residues. Together with reference TRBV5-1 and TRBJ2-1, the CDR3 gives the full variable domain: KAGVTQTPRYLIKTRGQQVTLSCSPISGHRSVSWYQQTPGQGLQFLFEYFSETQRNKGNFPGRFSGRQFSNSRSEMNVSTLELGDSALYLCASSLWGGEQFFGPGTRLTVL.